The following is a T cell receptor beta chain sequence with its context. The V end lost 6 bases, the J end lost 1 base, and 10 bases lay between the germline ends. In germline, CDR1 is SGHTA, CDR2 FQGNSA. This CDR3 spans 14 amino acids. This sample is drawn from a study of T-cell memory formation after mild COVID-19. About the research overall: TCR clusters were mostly donor specific.

TCRdb analysed the 5' RACE reads with MiXCR anew, one entry per CDR3 protein. The table lists about 190,000 distinct CDR3 sequences, approximately 20% of them singletons. This clonotype was sampled from an adult woman who had mild COVID-19 (a few samples of this study predate the infection). Cell type and time point are not known. The rearrangement links TRBV7-2 to TRBJ2-4; no clear D gene. Sequenced material: PBMCs or a T cell subset sorted from them (not recorded which). The CDR3 sequence is CASSYTDAKNIQYF. For the CDR3, the DNA is TGTGCCAGCAGTTATACAGATGCCAAAAACATTCAGTACTTC.